A selection of T cell receptor beta chains follows, all from one sample in a study of T cell responses to AZD1222 COVID-19 vaccine. The protocol was immunoSEQ multiplex PCR, while the TCRdb copy is restricted to in-frame clones and leaves out a portion. The table shows about 150,000 clones, with approximately 90% occurring only once. Sequencing used peripheral blood, obtained 28 days after the second AZD1222 dose. These receptors came from an adult who received the AZD1222 COVID-19 vaccine. CDR3s include the opening cysteine and the closing phenylalanine or tryptophan. D genes are given only for firm matches. The listing skips clone size in some rows; elsewhere it reads once, few, many or a size class.

TRBV20-1	TRBJ1-5	-	-	CSASGLYNQPQHF	TGCAGTGCTAGTGGTCTATACAATCAGCCCCAGCATTTT
TRBV2	TRBJ2-3	-	-	CASSDLADTQYF	TGTGCCAGCAGTGACCTCGCAGATACGCAGTATTTT
TRBV18	TRBJ1-6	-	-	CASSPSGGQSPLHF	TGTGCCAGCTCACCGTCCGGGGGGCAATCACCCCTCCACTTT
TRBV6-5	TRBJ1-1	-	once	CASSYGAGSTEAFF	TGTGCCAGCAGTTACGGAGCCGGGAGCACTGAAGCTTTCTTT
TRBV7-2	TRBJ2-2	-	-	CASSRYRAGNTGELFF	TGTGCCAGCAGCCGCTACAGGGCGGGGAACACCGGGGAGCTGTTTTTT
TRBV27	TRBJ1-6	-	-	CASGERDNSPLHF	TGTGCCAGCGGGGAACGGGATAATTCACCCCTCCACTTT
TRBV7-2	TRBJ2-2	-	-	CASSPVRGTGELFF	TGTGCCAGCAGCCCCGTACGTGGCACCGGGGAGCTGTTTTTT
TRBV6-5	TRBJ1-4	-	-	CASSYSTPTATSELFF	TGTGCCAGCAGTTACTCGACCCCGACAGCCACCTCGGAACTGTTTTTT
TRBV29-1	TRBJ1-2	TRBD1	-	CSVGAGTGGEGGYTF	TGCAGCGTTGGGGCCGGGACAGGGGGCGAAGGTGGCTACACCTTC
TRBV6-5	TRBJ1-1	-	-	CASSQQENTEAFF	TGTGCCAGCAGTCAACAAGAGAACACTGAAGCTTTCTTT
TRBV7-3	TRBJ1-1	-	-	CASSLSSGNTEAFF	TGTGCCAGCAGTTTGAGTAGTGGGAACACTGAAGCTTTCTTT
TRBV7-3	TRBJ1-1	-	-	CASSFFRQEDMNTEAFF	TGTGCCAGCAGCTTCTTTAGACAAGAAGACATGAACACTGAAGCTTTCTTT